The next 21 T cell receptor beta chains were all read from a single sample in a study of T cell responses to AZD1222 COVID-19 vaccine. Profiled with immunoSEQ multiplex PCR; TCRdb holds only in-frame clones, not every one. The sample contains more than 95,000 clones, more than 75% of which appear only once. The material was peripheral blood, obtained 28 days after the second dose of the MenACWY control vaccine. Receptors originate from an adult who received the MenACWY meningococcal vaccine as a control.

This clone was observed once. The chain is built from TRBV5-1 and TRBJ1-1; tentative D call: TRBD1 (5 bases). Germline V gene sequence: CDR1 SGHRS, CDR2 YFSETQ. CDR3 size: 14 residues. Trimming pared 0 bases from V and 6 bases from J, leaving 12 bases between. The CDR3 nucleotides read TGCGCCAGCAGCTTGGCGGGGGGACGAGCTGAAGCTTTCTTT. Its translation: CASSLAGGRAEAFF.

The rearrangement uses TRBV29-1 and TRBJ1-1; unclear D gene. Germline CDR1 and CDR2: SQVTM and ANQGSEA. Trimming left V 0 bases short and J 0 bases short, with 5 bases between. The CDR3 spans 13 residues. The CDR3 reads CSVEDGVNTEAFF. The DNA of the CDR3 is TGCAGCGTTGAAGATGGAGTGAACACTGAAGCTTTCTTT.

The CDR3 DNA reads as TGTGCCAGTAGTCCCGGGAATTTTAACTATGGCTACACCTTC. Translation gives CASSPGNFNYGYTF. The chain links TRBV19 to TRBJ1-2; D remains unclear. CDR1 is LNHDA and CDR2 is SQIVND in the germline V gene (reference sequence). Trimming took 5 bases from V and 1 from J, leaving 11 bases between them. The CDR3 length is 14 residues. Complete variable domain (other parts from reference TRBV19 and TRBJ1-2): DGGITQSPKYLFRKEGQNVTLSCEQNLNHDAMYWYRQDPGQGLRLIYYSQIVNDFQKGDIAEGYSVSREKKESFPLTVTSAQKNPTAFYLCASSPGNFNYGYTFGSGTRLTVV.

The chain is built from TRBV7-9 and TRBJ1-1; no firm D call. Germline-derived CDR1 and CDR2 are SEHNR and FQNEAQ (reference sequence). The CDR3 totals 12 residues. The V gene lost 4 bases and the J gene lost 10 bases, with 13 bases spanning the gap. Written as DNA, the CDR3 is TGTGCCAGCAGCTACCGGAACAGAGGAGCTTTCTTT. Translated, it gives CASSYRNRGAFF.

The gene calls are TRBV16 and TRBJ1-5; 9 bases align to TRBD1. The CDR3 sequence is 13 residues long. V dropped 5 bases and J dropped 7; count of bases not matched to a gene: 3. Germline V gene sequence: CDR1 KGHSY, CDR2 FQNENV. This chain's CDR3 is CASSYRGLQPQHF. The CDR3 DNA reads TGTGCCAGCAGCTACAGGGGGCTGCAGCCCCAGCATTTT.

This chain joins TRBV3-1 (or the pseudogene TRBV3-2) and TRBJ2-7, with TRBD2 matching over 9 bases. CDR3 length equals 17 residues. V lost 6 bases to trimming and J lost 9 bases; unmatched junction nucleotides: 21. CDR1 and CDR2 (germline): LGHDT, YNNKEL (reference sequence). CDR3 sequence reads: CASRSPPVKRGACGQYF. The CDR3, as DNA: TGTGCCAGCAGGTCTCCTCCCGTGAAGCGGGGGGCGTGCGGGCAGTACTTC.

The rearrangement uses TRBV7-2 and TRBJ2-7; TRBD1 might be the D (6 bases). V was trimmed by 6 bases and J by 3 bases, leaving 12 bases between them. Germline-derived CDR1 and CDR2 are SGHTA and FQGNSA. The CDR3 totals 13 residues. The CDR3 DNA reads TGTGCCAGCAGGCCAGGACAGCACTACGAGCAGTACTTC. Translated: CASRPGQHYEQYF.

The chain employs TRBV3-1 (or the pseudogene TRBV3-2) and TRBJ2-1; D not certain. Between the trimmed V and J ends, which lost 5 bases and 10 bases, there was a span of 9 bases. Germline V gene sequence: CDR1 LGHDT, CDR2 YNNKEL (reference sequence). This CDR3 spans 11 amino acids. CDR3 amino acids: CASSYGSEQFF. The CDR3 DNA follows: TGTGCCAGCAGCTACGGAAGCGAGCAGTTCTTC.

This clone was found once. The chain employs TRBV29-1 and TRBJ2-1, with TRBD1 identical over 7 bases. The junction had 13 bases not matched to a gene; V was cut back by 8 bases and J by 3 bases. CDR1 and CDR2 from the germline V gene are SQVTM and ANQGSEA. CDR3 length: 15 residues. DNA for the CDR3: TGCAGCCATAGCCTGGGACAGCGTTACTACAATGAGCAGTTCTTC. Its translation is CSHSLGQRYYNEQFF.

Only one count was recorded for this clone. The chain links TRBV7-9 to TRBJ2-3; TRBD1 matches 10 bases. Germline V gene sequence: CDR1 SEHNR, CDR2 FQNEAQ (reference sequence). The V segment lost 2 bases and the J segment 6 bases; nucleotides outside the gene matches: 2. The CDR3 is 14 amino acids. CDR3 in amino acids: CASSLPDRGDTQYF. For the CDR3, the DNA is TGTGCCAGCAGCTTACCGGACAGGGGGGATACGCAGTATTTT.

The J gene is TRBJ2-2, the V gene TRBV19, with D hard to call. Germline-derived CDR1 and CDR2 are LNHDA and SQIVND (reference sequence). This CDR3 is 13 amino acids long. V lost 1 base and J lost 6, with 6 bases in between. This chain's CDR3 is CASSIGWAGELFF. As DNA, the CDR3 is TGTGCCAGTAGTATAGGGTGGGCCGGGGAGCTGTTTTTT.

This clone was found a few times. J is TRBJ1-4 and V is TRBV18, with D unresolved. Trimming took off 6 bases at V and 5 bases at J, with 10 bases between the two ends. CDR3 length: 13 amino acids. Germline loops: CDR1 KGHSH, CDR2 LQKENI. The CDR3: CASSLDPNEKLFF. The CDR3 DNA reads as TGTGCCAGCTCCCTCGACCCAAATGAAAAACTGTTTTTT.

The table lists this clone with a count of one. The gene calls are TRBV19 and TRBJ1-5; D remains unclear. This CDR3 is built from 13 residues. Germline CDR1 is LNHDA and CDR2 is SQIVND (reference sequence). Trimming pared 7 bases from V and 2 bases from J, leaving 9 bases between. The CDR3 DNA follows: TGTGCCAGTACTCCGGAGGGCAATCAGCCCCAGCATTTT. Translated, it gives CASTPEGNQPQHF.

V is TRBV24-1 and J is TRBJ2-7, with TRBD1 matching over 7 bases. The germline gives CDR1 KGHDR, CDR2 SFDVKD. This CDR3 is 13 amino acids long. J gave up 3 bases and V 7 bases, and 5 bases lay outside the gene matches. CDR3 loop: CATSEGAGYEQYF. In DNA, the CDR3 is TGTGCCACCAGCGAGGGGGCAGGCTACGAGCAGTACTTC.

This sequence joins TRBV7-9 and TRBJ1-1, with D perhaps TRBD1 (6 bases). Between the trimmed V and J ends, which lost 7 bases and 4 bases, there was a span of 22 bases. Germline V lookup: CDR1 SEHNR, CDR2 FQNEAQ (reference sequence). This CDR3 is built from 16 residues. The DNA for the CDR3 is TGTGCCAGCACCTCCCTAGTGGGGGCTCGGATCACTGAAGCTTTCTTT. This gives the protein CASTSLVGARITEAFF.

This chain uses TRBV15 with TRBJ2-7, with D possibly TRBD2 on 7 matching bases. V was pared by 2 bases and J by 3 bases, with 11 bases between. Germline CDR1 LNHNV, CDR2 YYDKDF (reference sequence). The CDR3 extends over 14 amino acids. This CDR3 is CATSRPGGGYEQYF. The CDR3 DNA reads TGTGCCACCAGCAGACCGGGGGGCGGCTACGAGCAGTACTTC.

The rearrangement uses TRBV6-2 or TRBV6-3 and TRBJ1-1, with a possible D match to TRBD1 (5 bases). This CDR3 is built from 15 residues. The V end was cut by 6 bases, the J end by 5 bases, with 19 bases between. Germline CDR1 is MNHEY and CDR2 is SVGEGT. The CDR3 coding sequence is TGTGCCAGCAGCCGTCCCGGGACGGGGAATACTGAAGCTTTCTTT. Residues: CASSRPGTGNTEAFF.

The CDR3 here is CASSPLQGRSNQPQHF. CDR3 nucleotide sequence: TGTGCCAGCTCACCACTGCAGGGGCGCAGCAATCAGCCCCAGCATTTT. J is TRBJ1-5 and V is TRBV18; possibly TRBD1 for D (6 bases). V dropped 1 base and J dropped 1 base, with 11 bases sitting between them. CDR1 and CDR2 (germline): KGHSH, LQKENI. There are 16 residues in the CDR3.

The rearrangement links TRBV5-4 to TRBJ2-3, with 8 nucleotides matching TRBD2. Germline CDR1 reads SGHNT; CDR2 reads YYREEE (reference sequence). V gave up 6 bases and J gave up 8 bases; unmatched junction bases: 2. This CDR3 region has 11 residues. CDR3 in amino acids: CASTGGATQYF. The CDR3 DNA sequence: TGTGCCAGCACCGGGGGGGCTACGCAGTATTTT.

The chain recombines TRBV6-2 or TRBV6-3 with TRBJ2-3; 9 nucleotides line up with TRBD2. This CDR3 comprises 18 residues. Germline V gene lookup returns CDR1 MNHEY and CDR2 SVGEGT. The V segment lost 2 bases and the J segment 5 bases; nucleotides outside the gene matches: 14. For the CDR3, the DNA is TGTGCCAGCAGTTACGAAGGGCGGGGGGGCCATGTAGAAGATACGCAGTATTTT. Translating gives CASSYEGRGGHVEDTQYF.

V usage is TRBV7-6 and J usage is TRBJ1-5; 9 positions agree with TRBD1. J lost 4 bases, V lost 3 bases, and 4 bases had no gene match. CDR1 SGHVS and CDR2 FNYEAQ come from the germline V gene. This CDR3 comprises 15 residues. CDR3 residues: CASSLGQGRNQPQHF. The CDR3 DNA reads TGTGCCAGCAGCTTGGGACAGGGTAGGAATCAGCCCCAGCATTTT.